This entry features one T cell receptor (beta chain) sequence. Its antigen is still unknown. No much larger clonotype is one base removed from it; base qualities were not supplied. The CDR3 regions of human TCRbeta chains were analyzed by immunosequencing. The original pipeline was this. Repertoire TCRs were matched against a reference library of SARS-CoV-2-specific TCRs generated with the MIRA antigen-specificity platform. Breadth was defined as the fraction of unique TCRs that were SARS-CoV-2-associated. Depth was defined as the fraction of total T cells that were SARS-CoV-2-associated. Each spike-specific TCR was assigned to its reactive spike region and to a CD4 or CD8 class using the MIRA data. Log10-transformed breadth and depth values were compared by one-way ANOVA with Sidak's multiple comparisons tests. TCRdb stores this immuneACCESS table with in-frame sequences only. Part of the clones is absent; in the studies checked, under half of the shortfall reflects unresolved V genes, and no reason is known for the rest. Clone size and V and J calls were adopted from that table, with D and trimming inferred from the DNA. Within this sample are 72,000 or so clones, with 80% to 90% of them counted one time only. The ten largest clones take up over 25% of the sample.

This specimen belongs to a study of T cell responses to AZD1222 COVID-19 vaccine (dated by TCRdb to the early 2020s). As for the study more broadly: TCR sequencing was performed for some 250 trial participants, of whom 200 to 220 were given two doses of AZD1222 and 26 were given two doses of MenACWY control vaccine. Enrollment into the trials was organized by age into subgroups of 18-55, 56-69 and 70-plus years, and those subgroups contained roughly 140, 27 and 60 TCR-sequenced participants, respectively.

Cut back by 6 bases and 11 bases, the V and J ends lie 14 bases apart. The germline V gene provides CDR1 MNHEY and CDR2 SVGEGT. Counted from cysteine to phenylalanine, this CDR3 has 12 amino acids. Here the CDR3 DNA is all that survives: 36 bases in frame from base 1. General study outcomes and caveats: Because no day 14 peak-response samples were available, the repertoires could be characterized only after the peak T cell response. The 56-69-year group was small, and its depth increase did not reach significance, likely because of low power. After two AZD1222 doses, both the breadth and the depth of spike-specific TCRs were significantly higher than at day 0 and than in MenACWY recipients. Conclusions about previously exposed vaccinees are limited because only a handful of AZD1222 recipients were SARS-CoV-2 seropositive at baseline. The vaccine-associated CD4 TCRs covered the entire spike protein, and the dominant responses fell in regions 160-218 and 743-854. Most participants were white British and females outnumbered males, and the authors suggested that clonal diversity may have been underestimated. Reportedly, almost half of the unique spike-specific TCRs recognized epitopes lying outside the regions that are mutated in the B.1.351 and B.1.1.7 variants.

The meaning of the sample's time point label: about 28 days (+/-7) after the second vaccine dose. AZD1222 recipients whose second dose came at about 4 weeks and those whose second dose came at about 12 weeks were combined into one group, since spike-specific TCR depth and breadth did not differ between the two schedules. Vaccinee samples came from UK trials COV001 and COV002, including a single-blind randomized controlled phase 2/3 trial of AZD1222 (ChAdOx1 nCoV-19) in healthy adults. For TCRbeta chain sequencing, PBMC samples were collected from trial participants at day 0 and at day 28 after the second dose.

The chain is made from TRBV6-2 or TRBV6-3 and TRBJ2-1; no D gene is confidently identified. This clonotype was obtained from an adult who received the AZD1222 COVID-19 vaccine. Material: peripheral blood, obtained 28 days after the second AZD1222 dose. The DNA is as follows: TGTGCCAGCAGCCCTCCCACAGTCCAGCAGTTCTTC. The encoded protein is CASSPPTVQQFF.